This T cell receptor (beta chain) was documented in a study of blood T cell repertoires in COVID-19. Looking at the study overall: Spain, Italy and the United States supplied samples that represented acute and convalescent COVID-19. From T cells, B-cell-depleted T cells, or PBMCs came the material, which was cDNA or gDNA.

Unmatched junction bases numbered 1, after V lost 0 bases and J lost 3 bases. Germline CDR1 is SGHTA and CDR2 is FQGNSA. This CDR3 has 14 amino acids. The authors' processing: Amplifying reference gene primers gave estimates of nucleated cell counts. Data came from immunoSEQ multiplex PCR; TCRdb stores just in-frame clones and leaves some out. That table is the source of V, J and clone size, and D and trimming were worked out from the DNA. In the table there are about 170,000 clones, approximately 86% of which are singletons. The chain joins TRBV7-2 to TRBJ1-1; 7 bases match TRBD1. The receptor was isolated from a woman in her thirties or forties with COVID-19, enrolled during active disease. Input material: peripheral blood. The CDR3 bases are TGTGCCAGCAGCTTAGCACAGGGGCACACTGAAGCTTTCTTT. It specifies CASSLAQGHTEAFF. Full variable domain (missing parts from reference TRBV7-2 and TRBJ1-1): GAGVSQSPSNKVTEKGKDVELRCDPISGHTALYWYRQSLGQGLEFLIYFQGNSAPDKSGLPSDRFSAERTGGSVSTLTIQRTQQEDSAVYLCASSLAQGHTEAFFGQGTRLTVV.